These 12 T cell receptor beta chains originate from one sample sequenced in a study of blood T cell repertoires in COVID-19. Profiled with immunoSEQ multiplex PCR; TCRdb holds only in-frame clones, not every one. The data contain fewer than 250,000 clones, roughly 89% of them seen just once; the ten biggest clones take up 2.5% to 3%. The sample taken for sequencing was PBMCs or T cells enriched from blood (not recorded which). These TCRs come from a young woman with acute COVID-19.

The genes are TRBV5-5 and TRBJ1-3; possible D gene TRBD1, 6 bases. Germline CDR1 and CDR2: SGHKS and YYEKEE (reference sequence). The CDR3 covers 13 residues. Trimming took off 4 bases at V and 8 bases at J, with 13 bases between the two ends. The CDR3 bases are TGTGCCAGCAGCCCAGAGGGGGTGGACACCATATATTTT. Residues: CASSPEGVDTIYF. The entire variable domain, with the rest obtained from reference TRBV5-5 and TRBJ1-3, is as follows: DAGVTQSPTHLIKTRGQQVTLRCSPISGHKSVSWYQQVLGQGPQFIFQYYEKEERGRGNFPDRFSARQFPNYSSELNVNALLLGDSALYLCASSPEGVDTIYFGEGSWLTVV.

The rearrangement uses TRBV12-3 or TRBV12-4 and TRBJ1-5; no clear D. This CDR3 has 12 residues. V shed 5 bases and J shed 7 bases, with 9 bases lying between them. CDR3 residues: CASSGSGQPQHF. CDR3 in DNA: TGTGCCAGCAGTGGGTCGGGACAGCCCCAGCATTTT.

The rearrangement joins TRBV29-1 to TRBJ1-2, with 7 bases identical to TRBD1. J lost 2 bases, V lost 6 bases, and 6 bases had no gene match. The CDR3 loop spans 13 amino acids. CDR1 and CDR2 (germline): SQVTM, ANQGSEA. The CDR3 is CSVRQGENYGYTF. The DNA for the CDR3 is TGCAGCGTGCGACAGGGAGAAAACTATGGCTACACCTTC.

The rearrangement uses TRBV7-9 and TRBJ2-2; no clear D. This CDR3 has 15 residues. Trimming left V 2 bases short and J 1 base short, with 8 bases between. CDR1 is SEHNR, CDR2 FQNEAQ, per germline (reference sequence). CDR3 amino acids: CASSLHQVNTGELFF. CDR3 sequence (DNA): TGTGCCAGCAGCTTACACCAGGTGAACACCGGGGAGCTGTTTTTT.

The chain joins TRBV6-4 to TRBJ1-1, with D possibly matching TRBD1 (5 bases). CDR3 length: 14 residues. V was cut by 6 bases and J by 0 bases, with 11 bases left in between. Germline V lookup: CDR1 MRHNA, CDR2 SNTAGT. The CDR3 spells CASRKDSMNTEAFF. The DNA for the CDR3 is TGTGCCAGCAGGAAAGACAGTATGAACACTGAAGCTTTCTTT.

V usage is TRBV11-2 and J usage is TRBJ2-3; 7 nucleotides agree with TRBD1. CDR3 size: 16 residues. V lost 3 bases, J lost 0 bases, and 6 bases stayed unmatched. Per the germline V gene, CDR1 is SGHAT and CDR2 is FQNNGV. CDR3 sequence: CASSFGRDSSTDTQYF. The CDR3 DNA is TGTGCCAGCAGCTTTGGCCGGGACAGTAGCACAGATACGCAGTATTTT.

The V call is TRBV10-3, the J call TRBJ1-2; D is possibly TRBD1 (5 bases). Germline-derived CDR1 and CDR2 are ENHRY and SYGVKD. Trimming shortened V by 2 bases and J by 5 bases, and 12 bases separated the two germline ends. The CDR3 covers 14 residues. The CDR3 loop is CAISESKGLYGYTF. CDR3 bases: TGTGCCATCAGTGAGAGTAAGGGGTTATATGGCTACACCTTC.

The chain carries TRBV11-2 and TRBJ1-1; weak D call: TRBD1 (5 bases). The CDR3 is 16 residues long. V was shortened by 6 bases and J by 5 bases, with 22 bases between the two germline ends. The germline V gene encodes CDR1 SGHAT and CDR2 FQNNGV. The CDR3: CASRPIRRDLATEAFF. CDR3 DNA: TGTGCCAGCAGACCTATTCGACGGGACTTAGCGACTGAAGCTTTCTTT.

The CDR3 region is CASSIGLAGHNEQFF. Here the CDR3 DNA reads TGTGCCAGTAGTATTGGCCTAGCGGGGCACAATGAGCAGTTCTTC. The chain combines TRBV19 with TRBJ2-1; 9 nucleotides align to TRBD2. The CDR3 is 15 residues long. CDR1 is LNHDA and CDR2 is SQIVND in the germline V gene (reference sequence). V lost 3 bases and J lost 5; bases outside the gene matches: 5.

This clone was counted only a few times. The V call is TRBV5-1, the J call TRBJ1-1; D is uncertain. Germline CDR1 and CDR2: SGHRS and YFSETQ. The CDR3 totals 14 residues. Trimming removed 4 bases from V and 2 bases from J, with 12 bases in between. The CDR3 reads CASSPLTGNTEAFF. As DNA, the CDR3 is TGCGCCAGCAGCCCCCTAACGGGAAACACTGAAGCTTTCTTT.

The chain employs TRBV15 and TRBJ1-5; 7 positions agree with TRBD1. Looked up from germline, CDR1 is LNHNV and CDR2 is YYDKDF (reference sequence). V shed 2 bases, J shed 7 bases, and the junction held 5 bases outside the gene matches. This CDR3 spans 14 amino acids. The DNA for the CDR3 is TGTGCCACCAGCAGAACAGGGGTGCGGCAGCCCCAGCATTTT. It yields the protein CATSRTGVRQPQHF.

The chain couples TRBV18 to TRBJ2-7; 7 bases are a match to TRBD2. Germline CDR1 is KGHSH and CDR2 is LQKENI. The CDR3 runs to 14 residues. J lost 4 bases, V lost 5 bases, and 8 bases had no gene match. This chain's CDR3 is CASSTQEGGYEQYF. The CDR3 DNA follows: TGTGCCAGCTCAACGCAGGAGGGAGGGTACGAGCAGTACTTC.